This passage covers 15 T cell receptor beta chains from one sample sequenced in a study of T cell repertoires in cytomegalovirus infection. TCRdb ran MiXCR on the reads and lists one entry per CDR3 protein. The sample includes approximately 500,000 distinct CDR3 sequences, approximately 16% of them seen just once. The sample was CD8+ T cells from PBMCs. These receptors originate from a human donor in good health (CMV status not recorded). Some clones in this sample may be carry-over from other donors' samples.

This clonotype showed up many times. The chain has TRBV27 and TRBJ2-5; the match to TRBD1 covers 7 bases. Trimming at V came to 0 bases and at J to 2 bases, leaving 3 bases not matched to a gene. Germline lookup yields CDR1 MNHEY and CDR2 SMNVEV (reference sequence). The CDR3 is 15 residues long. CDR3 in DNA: TGTGCCAGCAGTTTATCGACAGGGTGGCAAGAGACCCAGTACTTC. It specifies CASSLSTGWQETQYF.

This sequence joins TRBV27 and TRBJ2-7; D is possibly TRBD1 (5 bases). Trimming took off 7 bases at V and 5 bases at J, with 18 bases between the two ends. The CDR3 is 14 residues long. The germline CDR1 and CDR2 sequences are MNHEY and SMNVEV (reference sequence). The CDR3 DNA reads TGTGCCAGCACCACAAGGGGCGGCGTGGACGAGCAGTACTTC. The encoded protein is CASTTRGGVDEQYF.

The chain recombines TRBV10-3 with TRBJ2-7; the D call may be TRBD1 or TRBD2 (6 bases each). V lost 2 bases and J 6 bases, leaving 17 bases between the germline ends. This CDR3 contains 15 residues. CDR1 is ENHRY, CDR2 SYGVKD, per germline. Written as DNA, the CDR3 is TGTGCCATCAGTGAGCGAGGGGGGAGAAGTGGCGAGCAGTACTTC. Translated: CAISERGGRSGEQYF.

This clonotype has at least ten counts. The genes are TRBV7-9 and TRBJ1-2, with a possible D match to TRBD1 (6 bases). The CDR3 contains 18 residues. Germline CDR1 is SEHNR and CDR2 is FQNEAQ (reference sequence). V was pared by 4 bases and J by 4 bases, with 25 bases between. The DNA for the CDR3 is TGTGCCAGCAGCTCCGCGGCCGCCGGAGCCACAGGGCGCTATGGCTACACCTTC. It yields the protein CASSSAAAGATGRYGYTF.

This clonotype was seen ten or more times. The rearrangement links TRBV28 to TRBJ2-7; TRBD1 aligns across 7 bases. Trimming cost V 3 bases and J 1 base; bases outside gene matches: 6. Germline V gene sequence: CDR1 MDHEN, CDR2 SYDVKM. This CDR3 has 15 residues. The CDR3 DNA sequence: TGTGCCAGCAGTTTCCCCGGACAGGCGTCCTACGAGCAGTACTTC. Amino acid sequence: CASSFPGQASYEQYF.

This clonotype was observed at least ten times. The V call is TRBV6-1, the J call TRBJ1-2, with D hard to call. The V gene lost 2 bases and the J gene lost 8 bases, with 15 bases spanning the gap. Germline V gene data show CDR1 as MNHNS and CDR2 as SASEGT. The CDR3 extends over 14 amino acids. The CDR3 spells CASSEWAQVGGYTF. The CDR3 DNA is TGTGCCAGCAGTGAATGGGCCCAAGTCGGCGGCTACACCTTC.

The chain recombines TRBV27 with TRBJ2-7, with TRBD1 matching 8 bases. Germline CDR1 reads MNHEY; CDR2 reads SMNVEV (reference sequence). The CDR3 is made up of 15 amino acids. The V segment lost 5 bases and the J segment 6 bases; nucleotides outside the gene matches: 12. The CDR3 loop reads CASSPWTGNVSEQYF. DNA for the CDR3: TGTGCCAGCAGTCCCTGGACAGGGAATGTTTCCGAGCAGTACTTC.

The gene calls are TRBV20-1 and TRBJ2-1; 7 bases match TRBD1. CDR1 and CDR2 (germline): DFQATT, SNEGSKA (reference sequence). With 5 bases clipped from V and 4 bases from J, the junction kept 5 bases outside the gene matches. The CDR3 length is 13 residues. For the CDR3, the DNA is TGCAGTGCTTGGGACAGAAGGTACAATGAGCAGTTCTTC. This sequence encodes CSAWDRRYNEQFF.

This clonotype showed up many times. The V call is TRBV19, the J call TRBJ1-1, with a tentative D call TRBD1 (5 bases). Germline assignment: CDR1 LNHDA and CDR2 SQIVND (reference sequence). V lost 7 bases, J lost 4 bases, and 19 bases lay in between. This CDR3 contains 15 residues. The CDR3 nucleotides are TGTGCCAGTACCATTAGGCCGGGGGGATCCACTGAAGCTTTCTTT. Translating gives CASTIRPGGSTEAFF.

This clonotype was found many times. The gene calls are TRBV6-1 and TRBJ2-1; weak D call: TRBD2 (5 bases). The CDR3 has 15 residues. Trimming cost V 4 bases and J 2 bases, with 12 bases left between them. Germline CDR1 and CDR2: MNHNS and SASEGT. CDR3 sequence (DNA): TGTGCCAGCAGTGTTTTGGCGGGCCCCTACAATGAGCAGTTCTTC. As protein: CASSVLAGPYNEQFF.

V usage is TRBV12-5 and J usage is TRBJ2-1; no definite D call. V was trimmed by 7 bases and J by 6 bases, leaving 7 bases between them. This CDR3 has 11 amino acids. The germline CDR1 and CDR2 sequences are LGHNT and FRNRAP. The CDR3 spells CASEVLNEQFF. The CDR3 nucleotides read TGTGCTAGTGAGGTTCTCAATGAGCAGTTCTTC.

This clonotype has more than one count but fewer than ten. CDR3 coding DNA: TGTGCCAGCAGTCCTACGGACCGGGGTCCGTATGGCTACACCTTC. This translates into CASSPTDRGPYGYTF. The chain couples TRBV27 to TRBJ1-2; D is unclear. This CDR3 is built from 15 residues. The germline CDR1 and CDR2 sequences are MNHEY and SMNVEV (reference sequence). Trimming shortened V by 5 bases and J by 5 bases, and 18 bases separated the two germline ends.

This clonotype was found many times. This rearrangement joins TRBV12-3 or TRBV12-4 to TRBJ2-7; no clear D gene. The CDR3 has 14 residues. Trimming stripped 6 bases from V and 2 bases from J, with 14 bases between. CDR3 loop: CASSPLEFPYEQYF. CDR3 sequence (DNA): TGTGCCAGCAGCCCCTTGGAGTTTCCCTACGAGCAGTACTTC.

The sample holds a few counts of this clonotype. CDR3 amino acids: CASSQTSGRSSYNEQFF. CDR3 coding DNA: TGTGCCAGTAGTCAAACGTCGGGACGAAGCTCCTACAATGAGCAGTTCTTC. The chain combines TRBV19 with TRBJ2-1; tentatively, D is TRBD1 or TRBD2 (5 bases each). Germline CDR1 LNHDA, CDR2 SQIVND (reference sequence). With 5 bases removed from V and 0 bases from J, the gap between germline ends came to 17 bases. The CDR3 is made up of 17 amino acids.

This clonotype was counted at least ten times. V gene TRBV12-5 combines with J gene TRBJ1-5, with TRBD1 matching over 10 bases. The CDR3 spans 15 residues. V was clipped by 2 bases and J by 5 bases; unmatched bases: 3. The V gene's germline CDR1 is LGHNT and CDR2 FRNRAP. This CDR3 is CASGLPGTGDQPQHF. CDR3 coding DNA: TGTGCTAGTGGTTTGCCCGGGACAGGGGATCAGCCCCAGCATTTT.